Listed below are T cell receptor beta chains from one sample, sequenced in a study of blood T cell repertoires in COVID-19. TCRdb keeps only in-frame clones here, not all; method: immunoSEQ multiplex PCR. Of some 230,000 clones listed, more than 75% were seen once; the top ten hold 8.2%. Source material: peripheral blood. The source of these receptors is a woman older than 75 with COVID-19, enrolled during active disease. CDR3s leave out the opening cysteine and the closing phenylalanine or tryptophan. Rows give clone size only sometimes, using once, few, many, or a class for an expanded clone.

j_call,clone_size,v_call,cdr3_aa
TRBJ2-3,.,TRBV24-1,ATSDPILTDTQY
TRBJ1-1,.,TRBV28,ASRVAGGLAF
TRBJ2-7,.,TRBV6-5,ASSYSRQGYEQY
TRBJ2-2,.,TRBV27,ASGLAGGPKTGELF
TRBJ1-5,.,TRBV6-5,ASGGTVSNQPQH
TRBJ2-4,.,TRBV6-4,TSSSEVEDIQY
TRBJ2-1,.,TRBV5-1,ASSFTQGEQF
TRBJ1-1,.,TRBV2,ASHLQGGYTEAF
TRBJ2-3,.,TRBV24-1,ATSTGRGRSDTQY
TRBJ1-5,.,TRBV28,ASHELVNQPQH
TRBJ2-3,.,TRBV25-1,ASIRGPDTQY
TRBJ2-5,once,TRBV19,ASSSGTGGQETQY
TRBJ1-5,.,TRBV28,ASSPTTVPWH
TRBJ1-1,.,TRBV7-9,ASSLEGSTEAF
TRBJ1-1,.,TRBV27,ASSLKTGVEAF
TRBJ1-3,few,TRBV18,ASSPPDIRPGNTIY
TRBJ1-4,.,TRBV18,ASSQQGGYEKLF
TRBJ2-5,.,TRBV9,ASSVAGLTQETQY
TRBJ2-5,.,TRBV30,AWSDGGIPQETQY
TRBJ1-1,once,TRBV12-3/TRBV12-4,ASRRQGNTEAF
TRBJ1-1,.,TRBV6-5,ASIPEGRNTEAF